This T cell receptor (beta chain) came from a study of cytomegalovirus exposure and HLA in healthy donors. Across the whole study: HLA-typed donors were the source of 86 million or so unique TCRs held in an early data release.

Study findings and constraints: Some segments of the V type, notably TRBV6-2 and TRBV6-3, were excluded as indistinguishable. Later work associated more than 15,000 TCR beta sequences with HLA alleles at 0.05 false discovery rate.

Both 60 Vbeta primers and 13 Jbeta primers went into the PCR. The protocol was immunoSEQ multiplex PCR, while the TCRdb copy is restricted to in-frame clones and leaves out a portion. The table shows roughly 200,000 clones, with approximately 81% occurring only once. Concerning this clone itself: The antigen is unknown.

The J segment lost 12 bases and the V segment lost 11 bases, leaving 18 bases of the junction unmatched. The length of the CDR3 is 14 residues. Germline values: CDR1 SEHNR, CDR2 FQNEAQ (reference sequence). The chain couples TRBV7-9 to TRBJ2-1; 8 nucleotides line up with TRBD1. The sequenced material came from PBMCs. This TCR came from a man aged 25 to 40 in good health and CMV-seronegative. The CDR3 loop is CAVTSGQEVGAQFF. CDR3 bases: TGTGCCGTAACGTCGGGACAGGAGGTCGGAGCGCAGTTCTTC.